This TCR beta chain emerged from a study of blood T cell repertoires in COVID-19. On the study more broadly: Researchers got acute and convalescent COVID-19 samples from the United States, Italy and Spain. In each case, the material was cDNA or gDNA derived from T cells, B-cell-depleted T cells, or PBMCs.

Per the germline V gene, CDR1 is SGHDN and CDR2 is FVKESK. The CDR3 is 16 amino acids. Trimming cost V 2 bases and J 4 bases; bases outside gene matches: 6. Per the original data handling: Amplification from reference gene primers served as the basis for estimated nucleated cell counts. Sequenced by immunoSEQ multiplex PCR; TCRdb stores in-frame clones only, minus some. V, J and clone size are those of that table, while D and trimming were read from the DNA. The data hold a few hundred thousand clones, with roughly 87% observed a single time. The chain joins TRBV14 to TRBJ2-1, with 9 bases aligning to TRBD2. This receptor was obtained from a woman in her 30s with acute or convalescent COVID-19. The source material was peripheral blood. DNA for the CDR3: TGTGCCAGCAGCCAACTTAGACTAGCGGCGTACAATGAGCAGTTCTTC. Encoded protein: CASSQLRLAAYNEQFF.